Listed below are T cell receptor beta chains from one sample, sequenced in a study of T cells in Graves' hyperthyroidism and ophthalmopathy. TCRdb redid the calling of the multiplex PCR reads with MiXCR, one entry per CDR3 protein. Found here are under 350,000 distinct CDR3 sequences, 18% of them singletons; the top ten hold approximately 49%. Sequences were obtained from blood. All receptors come from a woman in her forties or fifties with Graves' hyperthyroidism. The CDR3 runs from the conserved cysteine through the conserved F or W. Rows may omit the clone size; those that give it use once, few, many or a size class.

j_gene: TRBJ2-1; v_gene: TRBV12-3/TRBV12-4; abundance: once; CDR3aa: CASSSGLTSYNEQFF
j_gene: TRBJ2-1; v_gene: TRBV20-1; abundance: few; CDR3aa: CSARDFVAGRYNEQFF
j_gene: TRBJ2-3; v_gene: TRBV2; abundance: many; CDR3aa: CASSVLSGGTDTQYF
j_gene: TRBJ2-5; v_gene: TRBV6-1; abundance: many; CDR3aa: CASISYRGIRETQYF
j_gene: TRBJ2-1; v_gene: TRBV11-2; abundance: NA; CDR3aa: CASSSRLAQPNYNEQFF
j_gene: TRBJ2-7; v_gene: TRBV28; abundance: NA; CDR3aa: CASSFRLEGEQYF
j_gene: TRBJ2-3; v_gene: TRBV2; abundance: few; CDR3aa: CASSDPADFNTQYF
j_gene: TRBJ2-5; v_gene: TRBV9; abundance: NA; CDR3aa: CASSVGSGYQETQYF
j_gene: TRBJ1-5; v_gene: TRBV15; abundance: few; CDR3aa: CATWVTGADKSNQPQHF
j_gene: TRBJ2-7; v_gene: TRBV13; abundance: few; CDR3aa: CASSTRNRGTSYEQYF
j_gene: TRBJ1-3; v_gene: TRBV5-1; abundance: NA; CDR3aa: CASSLRQGGSGNTIYF
j_gene: TRBJ2-2; v_gene: TRBV20-1; abundance: few; CDR3aa: CSAPRLPGQGAGGELFF
j_gene: TRBJ2-1; v_gene: TRBV5-1; abundance: few; CDR3aa: CASSLANGNEQFF
j_gene: TRBJ2-5; v_gene: TRBV7-2; abundance: many; CDR3aa: CASSTTGGRLLETQYF
j_gene: TRBJ2-1; v_gene: TRBV12-3/TRBV12-4; abundance: many; CDR3aa: CASSPGTSANEQFF
j_gene: TRBJ1-1; v_gene: TRBV7-9; abundance: many; CDR3aa: CASNRQLGGMNTEAFF
j_gene: TRBJ2-1; v_gene: TRBV6-1; abundance: NA; CDR3aa: CATRSYGSPGGHEQFF
j_gene: TRBJ1-1; v_gene: TRBV11-2; abundance: NA; CDR3aa: CASSGFDRGETEAFF
j_gene: TRBJ1-1; v_gene: TRBV19; abundance: few; CDR3aa: CASSMRYFLQDNKYTLNTEAFF
j_gene: TRBJ2-3; v_gene: TRBV5-1; abundance: few; CDR3aa: CASSFPQGSRDTQYF
j_gene: TRBJ1-2; v_gene: TRBV7-2; abundance: few; CDR3aa: CASSPGNGWGYTF
j_gene: TRBJ2-7; v_gene: TRBV15; abundance: few; CDR3aa: CATSREEGAHEQYF
j_gene: TRBJ2-3; v_gene: TRBV20-1; abundance: NA; CDR3aa: CSDPGQVSTDTQYF
j_gene: TRBJ2-7; v_gene: TRBV2; abundance: NA; CDR3aa: CASSEGDLPTEQYF
j_gene: TRBJ1-6; v_gene: TRBV7-9; abundance: NA; CDR3aa: CASSLGTFSPLHF
j_gene: TRBJ2-3; v_gene: TRBV5-1; abundance: many; CDR3aa: CASSQVLGGRAPDTQYF
j_gene: TRBJ2-7; v_gene: TRBV3-1; abundance: NA; CDR3aa: CASSLHRQGPDEQYF
j_gene: TRBJ2-5; v_gene: TRBV20-1; abundance: few; CDR3aa: CSARGGVGSQETQYF
j_gene: TRBJ2-3; v_gene: TRBV7-2; abundance: NA; CDR3aa: CASSRKVGRDTQYF
j_gene: TRBJ1-1; v_gene: TRBV11-2; abundance: many; CDR3aa: CASAPYRSEAFF
j_gene: TRBJ1-1; v_gene: TRBV6-1; abundance: NA; CDR3aa: CATTVNTEAFF
j_gene: TRBJ2-3; v_gene: TRBV18; abundance: many; CDR3aa: CASSPPGLQTDTQYF
j_gene: TRBJ1-2; v_gene: TRBV7-9; abundance: few; CDR3aa: CASSFEGSNGYTF
j_gene: TRBJ2-1; v_gene: TRBV20-1; abundance: few; CDR3aa: CSAREFSINNEQFF
j_gene: TRBJ2-1; v_gene: TRBV18; abundance: few; CDR3aa: CASSAGQAKGNEQFF
j_gene: TRBJ1-4; v_gene: TRBV7-9; abundance: NA; CDR3aa: CASSLRDRGDEKLFF
j_gene: TRBJ2-3; v_gene: TRBV12-3/TRBV12-4; abundance: NA; CDR3aa: CASTRGTGGADTQYF
j_gene: TRBJ2-1; v_gene: TRBV5-1; abundance: NA; CDR3aa: CASSQDRGRVDEQFF
j_gene: TRBJ2-2; v_gene: TRBV18; abundance: many; CDR3aa: CASSRGANTGELFF
j_gene: TRBJ2-1; v_gene: TRBV5-1; abundance: many; CDR3aa: CASSLMAAGPNEQFF
j_gene: TRBJ2-1; v_gene: TRBV30; abundance: NA; CDR3aa: CAWSLYGNEQFF